The 19 T cell receptor beta chains below come from one sample, sequenced in a study of blood T cell repertoires in COVID-19. Only in-frame clones appear in the TCRdb table, and some are missing; sequencing was by immunoSEQ multiplex PCR. Of roughly 260,000 clones in the sample, 80% to 90% were seen once. The source material was PBMCs or T cells enriched from blood (not recorded which). The receptors were gathered from a woman in her 40s who had been exposed to COVID-19.

CDR3 coding DNA: TGTGCCAGCAGGGAGGTACAGGGTAGGGAGAACACTGAAGCTTTCTTT. It is translated as CASREVQGRENTEAFF. J is TRBJ1-1 and V is TRBV5-8; weak D call: TRBD1 (6 bases). This CDR3 comprises 16 residues. V dropped 5 bases and J dropped 1 base, with 18 bases sitting between them. The germline V gene has CDR1 SGHTS and CDR2 YDEGEE.

The chain carries TRBV2 and TRBJ2-7; D is undetermined. Trimming shortened V by 4 bases and J by 3 bases, and 10 bases separated the two germline ends. The CDR3 has 13 amino acids. Germline V lookup: CDR1 SNHLY, CDR2 FYNNEI. The CDR3 reads CASSVTPHYEQYF. CDR3 coding DNA: TGTGCCAGCAGTGTGACACCTCACTACGAGCAGTACTTC.

The chain joins TRBV9 to TRBJ1-1; TRBD1 matches 11 bases. J was trimmed by 4 bases and V by 3 bases; bases with no gene match: 5. The length of the CDR3 is 15 residues. The V gene's germline CDR1 is SGDLS and CDR2 YYNGEE. In DNA form, the CDR3 reads TGTGCCAGCAGCGACCCGGGACAGGGGGGCACTGAAGCTTTCTTT. This encodes CASSDPGQGGTEAFF. Drawing the rest from reference TRBV9 and TRBJ1-1, the complete variable domain is DSGVTQTPKHLITATGQRVTLRCSPRSGDLSVYWYQQSLDQGLQFLIQYYNGEERAKGNILERFSAQQFPDLHSELNLSSLELGDSALYFCASSDPGQGGTEAFFGQGTRLTVV.

V and J are TRBV7-9 and TRBJ1-5, with 7 bases identical to TRBD1. Germline CDR1 is SEHNR and CDR2 is FQNEAQ (reference sequence). The CDR3 is 15 amino acids. Trimming cost V 5 bases and J 2 bases; bases outside gene matches: 6. CDR3 region: CASSPGQSGNQPQHF. DNA for the CDR3: TGTGCCAGCAGCCCGGGACAGTCGGGCAATCAGCCCCAGCATTTT.

This clone was counted many times. The V and J genes are TRBV7-6 and TRBJ2-7, with D perhaps matching TRBD1 (5 bases). Germline loops: CDR1 SGHVS, CDR2 FNYEAQ. The CDR3 has 14 amino acids. V shed 4 bases and J shed 0 bases, with 10 bases lying between them. DNA of the CDR3: TGTGCCAGCAGCTCCAGGGCCCTCTCCTACGAGCAGTACTTC. Protein: CASSSRALSYEQYF.

CDR3 bases: TGTGCCAGCAGCTTCGATGACAGGGGGCTCTATGGCTACACCTTC. Translated: CASSFDDRGLYGYTF. The V gene is TRBV5-6, the J gene TRBJ1-2; 10 bases are a match to TRBD1. CDR3 length equals 15 residues. Germline loops: CDR1 SGHDT, CDR2 YYEEEE. V gave up 2 bases and J gave up 4 bases; unmatched junction bases: 5.

The V gene is TRBV5-4, the J gene TRBJ2-7, with 10 bases lining up with TRBD1. After removal of 4 bases from V and 2 bases from J, the junction contained 9 bases not matched to a gene. CDR3 length equals 16 residues. Looked up from germline, CDR1 is SGHNT and CDR2 is YYREEE (reference sequence). CDR3 residues: CASSLGGGQGAYEQYF. CDR3 sequence (DNA): TGTGCCAGCAGCCTAGGGGGAGGACAGGGGGCCTACGAGCAGTACTTC.

This clone was seen once. The rearrangement links TRBV19 to TRBJ1-1; tentatively, D is TRBD1 (6 bases). CDR1 is LNHDA and CDR2 is SQIVND in the germline V gene (reference sequence). The CDR3 is made up of 14 amino acids. V lost 5 bases, J lost 8 bases, and 18 bases lay in between. CDR3 protein: CASSGPEDSLEAFF. The CDR3 DNA is TGTGCCAGTAGTGGACCCGAGGACAGTTTGGAAGCTTTCTTT.

V is TRBV19 and J is TRBJ2-3; 8 bases match TRBD2. The CDR3 totals 14 residues. Germline V CDR1 and CDR2: LNHDA, SQIVND (reference sequence). The V and J ends lost 1 base and 5 bases, in that order; junction bases with no gene match: 2. DNA of the CDR3: TGTGCCAGTAGTATAGCGGGGGGGCAAGATACGCAGTATTTT. Its protein is CASSIAGGQDTQYF.

This chain joins TRBV27 and TRBJ2-5; the D gene is possibly TRBD1 (6 bases). Deletions cut 5 bases from V and 4 bases from J, with 26 bases between. Germline V lookup: CDR1 MNHEY, CDR2 SMNVEV (reference sequence). This CDR3 region has 18 residues. This CDR3 is CASSPPPHRADGGETQYF. The DNA of the CDR3 is TGTGCCAGCAGTCCCCCTCCCCACAGGGCGGATGGTGGAGAGACCCAGTACTTC.

V gene TRBV7-2 combines with J gene TRBJ1-5, with 9 bases aligning to TRBD1. The germline V gene encodes CDR1 SGHTA and CDR2 FQGNSA. This CDR3 region has 15 residues. Losses at the gene ends were 5 bases for V and 2 bases for J; bases not matched to a gene: 4. DNA of the CDR3: TGTGCCAGCAGCCTTTGGACAGGGGGCAATCAGCCCCAGCATTTT. Translation: CASSLWTGGNQPQHF.

This chain uses TRBV15 with TRBJ2-7, with D perhaps TRBD1 (5 bases). Germline loops: CDR1 LNHNV, CDR2 YYDKDF (reference sequence). The V end was cut by 1 base, the J end by 3 bases, with 10 bases between. CDR3 length: 14 amino acids. CDR3: CATSRGQLSYEQYF. In DNA, the CDR3 is TGTGCCACCAGCAGAGGACAGTTAAGCTACGAGCAGTACTTC.

This clone was detected only a few times. This chain links TRBV19 with TRBJ1-2, with 7 bases matching TRBD1. Germline values: CDR1 LNHDA, CDR2 SQIVND (reference sequence). This CDR3 spans 16 amino acids. V was clipped by 9 bases and J by 2 bases; unmatched bases: 15. The CDR3 here is CASQLKRGQSNYGYTF. The CDR3 DNA reads TGTGCCAGCCAGCTCAAAAGGGGGCAGTCAAACTATGGCTACACCTTC.

The chain links TRBV4-2 to TRBJ2-5; 7 nucleotides line up with TRBD2. V gave up 1 base and J gave up 5 bases; unmatched junction bases: 10. This CDR3 contains 16 residues. Germline CDR1 LGHNA, CDR2 YNFKEQ. The CDR3 loop reads CASSQAQGGGGETQYF. For the CDR3, the DNA is TGTGCCAGCAGCCAAGCCCAAGGCGGGGGAGGTGAGACCCAGTACTTC.

V and J are TRBV5-8 and TRBJ2-3; possibly TRBD2 for D (6 bases). The CDR3 length is 14 residues. Looked up from germline, CDR1 is SGHTS and CDR2 is YDEGEE. With 7 bases removed from V and 2 bases from J, the gap between germline ends came to 14 bases. CDR3 residues: CASRSGYFTDTQYF. The DNA of the CDR3 is TGTGCCAGCCGTAGCGGATACTTCACAGATACGCAGTATTTT.

This chain links TRBV4-1 with TRBJ2-3, with no clear D. The CDR3 has 16 amino acids. The germline CDR1 and CDR2 sequences are MGHRA and YSYEKL. The ends were cut back, 1 base at V and 6 bases at J, with 17 bases in the middle. CDR3 region: CASSQVHASTSDTQYF. As DNA, the CDR3 is TGCGCCAGCAGCCAAGTCCACGCTTCTACCTCGGATACGCAGTATTTT.

This chain connects TRBV4-3 to TRBJ2-7, with D perhaps TRBD1 (5 bases). The CDR3 has 15 amino acids. Germline CDR1 and CDR2: LGHNA and YSLEER. Trimming left V 0 bases short and J 2 bases short, with 11 bases between. CDR3 DNA sequence: TGCGCCAGCAGCCAAGATCTGGGGCTAGCCTACGAGCAGTACTTC. This translates into CASSQDLGLAYEQYF.

The rearrangement joins TRBV18 to TRBJ1-1; TRBD1 matches 7 bases. V dropped 4 bases and J dropped 5; count of bases not matched to a gene: 7. The CDR3 sequence is 14 residues long. Germline CDR1 KGHSH, CDR2 LQKENI. CDR3: CASSQGARVTEAFF. CDR3 in DNA: TGTGCCAGCTCACAGGGGGCGCGGGTTACTGAAGCTTTCTTT.

The chain recombines TRBV6-5 with TRBJ1-1; D remains unclear. Deletions cut 4 bases from V and 1 base from J, with 10 bases between. CDR3 size: 14 residues. Germline V CDR1 and CDR2: MNHEY, SVGAGI. In DNA form, the CDR3 reads TGTGCCAGCAGTTCGACTGCCCGGAACACTGAAGCTTTCTTT. Protein: CASSSTARNTEAFF.